This entry is about one TCR beta chain. Its specificity is not known. The read is 3 residues too short to cover the CDR3 end, so that end is filled in from the germline J gene. The data were obtained in a study of Tregs in tolerant kidney transplant recipients. Profiling relied on immunoSEQ multiplex PCR, and the TCRdb table lists in-frame clones only, not all of them. The sample totals 20,000 to 30,000 clones; its top ten clones hold approximately 3.7%. Notes on the study in general: This study did not directly address biological reproducibility.

The nonmyeloablative bone marrow transplants came from related graft donors, with transient mixed chimerism. Germline V gene sequence: CDR1 LNHDA, CDR2 SQIVND (reference sequence). The length of the CDR3 is 14 residues. V gave up 7 bases and J gave up 5 bases; unmatched junction bases: 7. This sequence originates from a human patient who received a combined kidney and bone marrow transplant. Some of the T cells might come from the graft donor. The chain has TRBV19 and TRBJ2-2; 7 bases agree with TRBD1. Sequenced material: CD4+ T cells from blood (PBMCs), taken 6 months after the transplant. The DNA read from the CDR3 is TGTGCCAGTAACCCGACAGGGTTGACCGGGGAG. It specifies CASNPTGLTGE. The entire CDR3 protein is CASNPTGLTGELFF.